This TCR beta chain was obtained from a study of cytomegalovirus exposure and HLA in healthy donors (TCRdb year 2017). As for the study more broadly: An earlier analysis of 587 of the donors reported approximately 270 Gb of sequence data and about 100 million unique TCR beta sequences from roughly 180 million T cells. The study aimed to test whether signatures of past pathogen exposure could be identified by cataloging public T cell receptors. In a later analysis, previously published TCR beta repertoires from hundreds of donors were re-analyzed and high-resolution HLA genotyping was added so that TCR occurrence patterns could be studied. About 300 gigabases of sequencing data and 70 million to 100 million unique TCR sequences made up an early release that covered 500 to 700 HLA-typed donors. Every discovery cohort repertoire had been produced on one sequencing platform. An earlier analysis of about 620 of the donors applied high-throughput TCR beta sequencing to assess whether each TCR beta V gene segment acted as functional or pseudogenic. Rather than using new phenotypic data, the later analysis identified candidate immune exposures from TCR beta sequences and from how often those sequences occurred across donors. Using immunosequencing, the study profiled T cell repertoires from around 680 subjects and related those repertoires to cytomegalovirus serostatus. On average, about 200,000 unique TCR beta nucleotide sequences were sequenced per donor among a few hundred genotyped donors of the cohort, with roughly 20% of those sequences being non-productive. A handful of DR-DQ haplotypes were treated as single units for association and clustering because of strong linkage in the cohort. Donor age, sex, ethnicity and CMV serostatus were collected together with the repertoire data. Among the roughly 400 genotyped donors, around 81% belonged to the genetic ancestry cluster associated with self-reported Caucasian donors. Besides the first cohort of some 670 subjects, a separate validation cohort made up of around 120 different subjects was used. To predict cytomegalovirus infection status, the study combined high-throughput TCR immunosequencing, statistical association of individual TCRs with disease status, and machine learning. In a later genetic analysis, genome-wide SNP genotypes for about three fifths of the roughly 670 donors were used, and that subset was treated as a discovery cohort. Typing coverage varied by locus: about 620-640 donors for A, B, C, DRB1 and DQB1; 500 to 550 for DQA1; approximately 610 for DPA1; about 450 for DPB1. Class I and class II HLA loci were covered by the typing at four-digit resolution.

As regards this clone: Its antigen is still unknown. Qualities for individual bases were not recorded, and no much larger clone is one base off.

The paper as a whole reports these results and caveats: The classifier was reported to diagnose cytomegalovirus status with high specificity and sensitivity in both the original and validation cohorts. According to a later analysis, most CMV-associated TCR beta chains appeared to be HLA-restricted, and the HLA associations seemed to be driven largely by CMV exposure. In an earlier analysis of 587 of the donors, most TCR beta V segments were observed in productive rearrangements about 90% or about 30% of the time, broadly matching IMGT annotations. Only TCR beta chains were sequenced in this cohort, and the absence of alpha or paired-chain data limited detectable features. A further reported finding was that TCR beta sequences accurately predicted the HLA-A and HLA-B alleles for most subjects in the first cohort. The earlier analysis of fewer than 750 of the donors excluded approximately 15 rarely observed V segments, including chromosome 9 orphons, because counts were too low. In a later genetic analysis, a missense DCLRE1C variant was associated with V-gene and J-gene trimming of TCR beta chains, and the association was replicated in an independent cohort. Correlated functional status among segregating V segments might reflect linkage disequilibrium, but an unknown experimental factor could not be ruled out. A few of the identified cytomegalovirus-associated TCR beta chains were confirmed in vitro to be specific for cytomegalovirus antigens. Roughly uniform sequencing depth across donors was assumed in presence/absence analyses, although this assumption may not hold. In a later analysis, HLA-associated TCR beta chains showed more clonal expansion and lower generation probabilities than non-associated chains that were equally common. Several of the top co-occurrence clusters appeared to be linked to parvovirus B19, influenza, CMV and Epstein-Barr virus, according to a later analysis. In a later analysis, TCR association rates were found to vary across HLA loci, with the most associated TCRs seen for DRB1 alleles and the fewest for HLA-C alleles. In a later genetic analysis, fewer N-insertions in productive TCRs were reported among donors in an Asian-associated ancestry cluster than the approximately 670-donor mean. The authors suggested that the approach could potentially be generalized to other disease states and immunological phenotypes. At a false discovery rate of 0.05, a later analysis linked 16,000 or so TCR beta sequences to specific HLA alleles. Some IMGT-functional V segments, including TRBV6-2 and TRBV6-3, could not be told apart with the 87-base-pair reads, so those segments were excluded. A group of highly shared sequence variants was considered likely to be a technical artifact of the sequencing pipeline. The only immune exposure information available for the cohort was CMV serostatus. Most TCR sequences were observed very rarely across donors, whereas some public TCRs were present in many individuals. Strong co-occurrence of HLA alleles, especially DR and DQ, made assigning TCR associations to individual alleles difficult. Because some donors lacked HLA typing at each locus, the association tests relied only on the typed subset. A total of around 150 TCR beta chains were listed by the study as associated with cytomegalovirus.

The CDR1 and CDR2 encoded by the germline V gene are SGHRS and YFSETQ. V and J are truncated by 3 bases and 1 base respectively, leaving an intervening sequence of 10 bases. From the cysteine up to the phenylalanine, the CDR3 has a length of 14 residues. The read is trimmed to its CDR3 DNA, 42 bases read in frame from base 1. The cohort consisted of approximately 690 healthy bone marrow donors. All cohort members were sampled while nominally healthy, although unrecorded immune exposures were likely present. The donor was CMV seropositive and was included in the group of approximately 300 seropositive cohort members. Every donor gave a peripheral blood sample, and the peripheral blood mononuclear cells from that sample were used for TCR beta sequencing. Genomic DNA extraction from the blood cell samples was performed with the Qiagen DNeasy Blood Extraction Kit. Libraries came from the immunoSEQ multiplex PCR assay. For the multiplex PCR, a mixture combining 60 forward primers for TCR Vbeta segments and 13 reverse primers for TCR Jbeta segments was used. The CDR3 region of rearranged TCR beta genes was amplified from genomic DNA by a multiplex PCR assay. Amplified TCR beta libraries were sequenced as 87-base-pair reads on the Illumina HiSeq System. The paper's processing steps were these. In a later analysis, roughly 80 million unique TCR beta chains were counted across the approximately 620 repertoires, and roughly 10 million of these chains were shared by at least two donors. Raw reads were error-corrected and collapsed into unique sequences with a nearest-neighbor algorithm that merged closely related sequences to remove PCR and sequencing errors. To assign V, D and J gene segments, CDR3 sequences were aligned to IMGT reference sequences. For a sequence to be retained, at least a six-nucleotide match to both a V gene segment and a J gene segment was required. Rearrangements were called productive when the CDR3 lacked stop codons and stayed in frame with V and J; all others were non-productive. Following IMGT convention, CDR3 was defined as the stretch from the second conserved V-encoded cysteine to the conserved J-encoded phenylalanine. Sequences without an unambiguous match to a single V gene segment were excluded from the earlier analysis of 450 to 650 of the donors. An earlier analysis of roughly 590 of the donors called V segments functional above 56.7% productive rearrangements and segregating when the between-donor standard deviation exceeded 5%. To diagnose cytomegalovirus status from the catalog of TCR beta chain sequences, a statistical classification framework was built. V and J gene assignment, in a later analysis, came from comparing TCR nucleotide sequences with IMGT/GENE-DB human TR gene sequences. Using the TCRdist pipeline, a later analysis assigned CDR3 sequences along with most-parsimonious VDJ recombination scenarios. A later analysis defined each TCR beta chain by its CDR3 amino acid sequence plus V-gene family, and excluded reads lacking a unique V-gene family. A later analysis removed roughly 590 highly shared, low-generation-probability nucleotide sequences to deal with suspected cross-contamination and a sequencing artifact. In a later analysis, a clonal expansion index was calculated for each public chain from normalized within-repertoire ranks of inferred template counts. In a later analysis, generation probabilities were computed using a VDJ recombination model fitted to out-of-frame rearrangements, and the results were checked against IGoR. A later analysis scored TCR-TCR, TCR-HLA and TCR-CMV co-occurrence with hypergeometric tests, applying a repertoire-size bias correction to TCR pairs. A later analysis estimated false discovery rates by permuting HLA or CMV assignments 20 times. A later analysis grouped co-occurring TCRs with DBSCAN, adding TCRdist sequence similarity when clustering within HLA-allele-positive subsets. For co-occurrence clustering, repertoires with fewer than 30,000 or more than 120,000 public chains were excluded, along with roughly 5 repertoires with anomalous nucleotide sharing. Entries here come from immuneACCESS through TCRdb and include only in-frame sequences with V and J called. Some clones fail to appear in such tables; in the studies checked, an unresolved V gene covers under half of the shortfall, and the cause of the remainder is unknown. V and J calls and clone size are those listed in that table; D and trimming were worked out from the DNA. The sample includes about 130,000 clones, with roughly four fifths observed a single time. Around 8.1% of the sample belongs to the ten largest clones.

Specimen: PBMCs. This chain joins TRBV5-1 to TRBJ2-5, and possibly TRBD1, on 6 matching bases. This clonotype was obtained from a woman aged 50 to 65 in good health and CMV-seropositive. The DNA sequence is TGCGCCAGCAGCTCCAGACAGGTCCAAGAGACCCAGTACTTC. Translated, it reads CASSSRQVQETQYF.